This T cell receptor (beta chain) was observed in a study of T cell repertoires in cytomegalovirus infection. For the study at large: Indications came from public TCR beta signatures; they pointed to CMV infection and to a matching HLA type.

This clonotype was seen only a few times. Antigen: not known. Study observations and caveats: Cumulative public TCR beta family frequency identified CMV carriers with the relevant HLA. Predominance within the ex vivo response was attributable to HLA-C-restricted CMV-specific TCR beta clonotypes.

TCRdb itself ran the reads through MiXCR, one entry per CDR3 protein. The data show 45,000 to 75,000 distinct CDR3 sequences, more than 25% seen once. The sample taken for sequencing was PBMCs, sequenced either directly or after in vitro stimulation (not recorded which). This receptor was identified in a human donor in good health (CMV status not recorded). Some clones in this sample may be carry-over from other donors' samples.

The CDR3 DNA reads TGTGCCAGCAGCCTCGACAGGGAGGTAGAAGCTTTCTTT. Encoded protein: CASSLDREVEAFF. The chain is built from TRBV7-2 and TRBJ1-1; 7 bases map to TRBD1. Germline values: CDR1 SGHTA, CDR2 FQGNSA. V lost 5 bases, J lost 8 bases, and 8 bases stayed unmatched. The CDR3 consists of 13 residues.